Listed here are 10 T cell receptor beta chains from one sample, sequenced in a study of cytotoxic CD8 clonotypes in ibrutinib-treated CLL. Here immunoSEQ multiplex PCR was the method, and the copy in TCRdb shows in-frame clones only, minus some. The table lists 250,000 to 350,000 clones, around 76% of them singletons. Specimen: PBMCs, collected at disease progression, from a patient treated with ibrutinib. The receptors come from a human donor with chronic lymphocytic leukemia.

The V gene is TRBV29-1, the J gene TRBJ1-1; 8 bases map to TRBD1. Trimming took 2 bases from V and 2 from J; bases not matched to a gene: 1. Germline V gene data show CDR1 as SQVTM and CDR2 as ANQGSEA. The CDR3 has 13 amino acids. The CDR3 is CSVESGGNTEAFF. Written as DNA, the CDR3 is TGCAGCGTTGAATCAGGGGGCAACACTGAAGCTTTCTTT.

This chain connects TRBV19 to TRBJ2-2, with TRBD1 matching 7 bases. CDR1 and CDR2 from the germline V gene are LNHDA and SQIVND (reference sequence). The V segment lost 3 bases and the J segment 5 bases; nucleotides outside the gene matches: 6. This CDR3 has 15 amino acids. The CDR3 reads CASSILTGNTGELFF. The CDR3 DNA sequence: TGTGCCAGTAGTATCTTGACAGGGAATACCGGGGAGCTGTTTTTT.

This clone has only one observation. The chain couples TRBV29-1 to TRBJ2-7; 7 bases map to TRBD2. V was clipped by 3 bases and J by 2 bases; unmatched bases: 4. The CDR3 sequence is 13 residues long. The germline V gene has CDR1 SQVTM and CDR2 ANQGSEA. The CDR3 reads CSVDERGTYEQYF. The CDR3 nucleotides read TGCAGCGTTGATGAGCGGGGTACCTACGAGCAGTACTTC.

This clone was picked up one time. CDR3 sequence: CASSLDLESGELFF. CDR3 sequence (DNA): TGTGCCAGCAGCTTAGATTTAGAATCTGGGGAGCTGTTTTTT. This chain joins TRBV11-2 and TRBJ2-2; D gene unclear. CDR3 length equals 14 residues. Germline V lookup: CDR1 SGHAT, CDR2 FQNNGV. V was trimmed by 0 bases and J by 8 bases, leaving 10 bases between them.

This clone has a single count. V and J are TRBV6-5 and TRBJ2-7, with 13 positions matching TRBD2. The CDR3 spans 16 residues. Trimming removed 0 bases from V and 3 bases from J; junction bases left unmatched: 2. Per the germline V gene, CDR1 is MNHEY and CDR2 is SVGAGI. CDR3 DNA: TGTGCCAGCAGTTACTCGACTAGCGGGAGGTTCTACGAGCAGTACTTC. Translated: CASSYSTSGRFYEQYF.

In its sample, this clone was seen a few times. The chain is built from TRBV7-2 and TRBJ2-1, with a tentative D call TRBD1 (6 bases). This CDR3 has 13 amino acids. V gave up 2 bases and J gave up 8 bases, with 10 bases separating them. Germline-derived CDR1 and CDR2 are SGHTA and FQGNSA. Written as DNA, the CDR3 is TGTGCCAGCAGCTTACCGACAGGCTATGAGCAGTTCTTC. It yields the protein CASSLPTGYEQFF.

The chain couples TRBV2 to TRBJ1-5; TRBD1 aligns across 9 bases. Germline V lookup: CDR1 SNHLY, CDR2 FYNNEI. The CDR3 is made up of 14 amino acids. The V segment lost 5 bases and the J segment 5 bases; nucleotides outside the gene matches: 4. The CDR3 loop is CASSQDRGYQPQHF. The CDR3 DNA follows: TGTGCCAGCAGTCAGGACAGGGGTTATCAGCCCCAGCATTTT.

This clone was counted a few times. This sequence joins TRBV19 and TRBJ2-2; 10 bases fit TRBD1. Germline V CDR1 and CDR2: LNHDA, SQIVND (reference sequence). The CDR3 is made up of 17 amino acids. With 5 bases clipped from V and 4 bases from J, the junction kept 10 bases outside the gene matches. In DNA form, the CDR3 reads TGTGCCAGTAGTCGATACCCTGACAGGGGGCCCACCGGGGAGCTGTTTTTT. Its protein product is CASSRYPDRGPTGELFF.

In its sample, this clone was seen a few times. The V gene is TRBV5-1, the J gene TRBJ2-7; no clear D. Germline loops: CDR1 SGHRS, CDR2 YFSETQ. Trimming shortened V by 10 bases and J by 5 bases, and 13 bases separated the two germline ends. This CDR3 comprises 11 residues. CDR3 coding DNA: TGCGCCCCCCCTCAGGAAGACGAGCAGTACTTC. It codes for CAPPQEDEQYF.

With respect to this clone: At one end the junction does not follow the germline gene, possibly because of a read error. Other nucleotide sequences from this sample produce the same CDR3. The V and J genes are TRBV5-1 and TRBJ1-2, with TRBD1 identical over 12 bases. The germline V gene encodes CDR1 SGHRS and CDR2 YFSETQ. The CDR3 consists of 16 residues. The CDR3 reads CASSPGTGGSGYGYTF. In DNA form, the CDR3 reads TGCGCCAGCAGCCCGGGGACAGGGGGCAGTGGCTATGGCTACACTTTC. The complete variable domain, with remaining parts taken from reference TRBV5-1 and TRBJ1-2, reads KAGVTQTPRYLIKTRGQQVTLSCSPISGHRSVSWYQQTPGQGLQFLFEYFSETQRNKGNFPGRFSGRQFSNSRSEMNVSTLELGDSALYLCASSPGTGGSGYGYTFGSGTRLTVV.